This T cell receptor (beta chain) was obtained from a study of T-cell memory formation after mild COVID-19. TCRdb re-called the 5' RACE reads with MiXCR, one entry per CDR3 protein. The table shows 500,000 to 550,000 distinct CDR3 sequences, with 20% occurring only once. Unmatched junction bases numbered 14, after V lost 8 bases and J lost 2 bases. This CDR3 region has 16 residues. Germline lookup yields CDR1 ENHRY and CDR2 SYGVKD. The receptor was derived from an adult woman who had mild COVID-19 (a few samples of this study predate the infection). Cell type and time point are not known. Specimen: PBMCs or a T cell subset sorted from them (not recorded which). This chain connects TRBV10-3 to TRBJ1-1; 7 bases map to TRBD1. The CDR3 bases are TGTGCCATCCGCCCTTCAGGGGGAATGGTAAACACTGAAGCTTTCTTT. Its translation: CAIRPSGGMVNTEAFF.